Below, 22 T cell receptor beta chains from the same sample are listed, as sequenced in a study of T cells after yellow fever vaccination. TCRdb used MiXCR to reprocess the 5' RACE reads, holding one entry per CDR3 protein. The data contain over 300,000 distinct CDR3 sequences, over 4% of them singletons. Sequenced material: PBMCs, taken 5 days after the yellow fever booster vaccination. The receptors come from a young man who received the YFV17D yellow fever vaccine.

This sequence joins TRBV4-1 and TRBJ1-1, with no clear D. From germline, CDR1 is MGHRA and CDR2 YSYEKL. With 2 bases removed from V and 6 bases from J, the gap between germline ends came to 16 bases. The CDR3 has 15 residues. As DNA, the CDR3 is TGCGCCAGCAGCCAAAACCGACGGGGAGAAGCTGAAGCTTTCTTT. It codes for CASSQNRRGEAEAFF.

This clonotype was recorded at least ten times. The chain has TRBV12-3 or TRBV12-4 and TRBJ1-4, with TRBD1 identical over 10 bases. The trim removed 6 bases at V and 14 bases at J, leaving 6 bases unmatched. There are 12 residues in the CDR3. The CDR3 protein is CASSPGTGDLFF. The CDR3 DNA reads TGTGCCAGCAGCCCCGGGACAGGGGACCTGTTTTTT.

The chain combines TRBV5-8 with TRBJ2-1; TRBD1 matches at 7 bases. Germline CDR1 and CDR2: SGHTS and YDEGEE. This CDR3 contains 16 residues. The trim removed 1 base at V and 9 bases at J, leaving 13 bases unmatched. The CDR3 DNA sequence: TGTGCCAGCAGCTTGCGGACAGGACGCACGAACGGTGAGCAGTTCTTC. As protein: CASSLRTGRTNGEQFF.

Comments on this clonotype: A junction boundary mismatches the germline segment, possibly from a read error. The chain joins TRBV2 to TRBJ2-5; D is unresolved. The CDR3 length is 15 residues. The germline V gene has CDR1 SNHLY and CDR2 FYNNEI. The CDR3 spells CASNEKPDSQETQYF. For the CDR3, the DNA is TGTGCCAGCAATGAAAAACCGGATTCCCAAGAGACCCAGTACTTC.

At least ten counts were recorded for this clonotype. The J gene is TRBJ2-1, the V gene TRBV2, with 8 nucleotides matching TRBD2. The junction had 9 bases not matched to a gene; V was cut back by 7 bases and J by 10 bases. CDR1 and CDR2 (germline): SNHLY, FYNNEI. The CDR3 runs to 13 residues. The CDR3 DNA is TGTGCCAGCATCGGGACTAGTCAGGAGGAGCAGTTCTTC. Amino acids: CASIGTSQEEQFF.

This clonotype has ten or more counts. This chain connects TRBV7-2 to TRBJ2-7, with D unclear. The CDR3 is 13 amino acids. Germline V gene lookup returns CDR1 SGHTA and CDR2 FQGNSA. Trimming removed 5 bases at V and 3 bases at J, with 11 bases between. This CDR3 reads CASSRTGLYEQYF. The DNA for the CDR3 is TGTGCCAGCAGCCGCACTGGGCTCTACGAGCAGTACTTC.

This clonotype was counted a few times. CDR3 in DNA: TGCGCCAGCAGCATCACAGGGAGGCTCTCCTCGGTGATATCCGAGCAGTACGTC. This gives the protein CASSITGRLSSVISEQYV. The chain links TRBV5-1 to TRBJ2-7; perhaps D is TRBD1 or TRBD2 (6 bases each). This CDR3 contains 18 residues. Germline V gives CDR1 SGHRS, CDR2 YFSETQ. V lost 4 bases, J lost 6 bases, and 29 bases lay in between.

V gene TRBV20-1 combines with J gene TRBJ1-1; D perhaps matches TRBD1 (5 bases). The CDR3 is 13 residues long. The germline V and J ends were trimmed by 1 base and 7 bases, with 13 bases remaining between them. Per the germline V gene, CDR1 is DFQATT and CDR2 is SNEGSKA (reference sequence). This chain's CDR3 is CSARGGQAGEAFF. The CDR3 DNA follows: TGCAGTGCTAGAGGGGGCCAAGCAGGTGAAGCTTTCTTT.

This chain joins TRBV18 and TRBJ2-3, with D perhaps assigned TRBD1 or TRBD2 (5 bases each). Germline V gene data show CDR1 as KGHSH and CDR2 as LQKENI. V shed 0 bases and J shed 3 bases, with 7 bases lying between them. The CDR3 consists of 14 residues. CDR3 protein: CASSPPGVTDTQYF. The DNA for the CDR3 is TGTGCCAGCTCACCACCGGGGGTAACAGATACGCAGTATTTT.

In this sample, this clonotype turned up many times. The chain recombines TRBV9 with TRBJ1-3; 7 bases agree with TRBD1. CDR1 and CDR2 (germline): SGDLS, YYNGEE. The J segment lost 3 bases and the V segment lost 4 bases, leaving 10 bases of the junction unmatched. The CDR3 sequence is 16 residues long. For the CDR3, the DNA is TGTGCCAGCAGCCCTCTTGTAGGGGGCTTTGGAAACACCATATATTTT. Its translation is CASSPLVGGFGNTIYF. Using reference TRBV9 and TRBJ1-3 for the parts outside the CDR3, the full variable domain is DSGVTQTPKHLITATGQRVTLRCSPRSGDLSVYWYQQSLDQGLQFLIQYYNGEERAKGNILERFSAQQFPDLHSELNLSSLELGDSALYFCASSPLVGGFGNTIYFGEGSWLTVV.

This clonotype was observed a few times. The rearrangement joins TRBV29-1 to TRBJ1-3, with 7 bases aligning to TRBD1. The CDR3 spans 14 residues. The V gene end was trimmed by 6 bases and the J gene end by 0 bases; junction bases not matched to a gene: 5. The V gene's germline CDR1 is SQVTM and CDR2 ANQGSEA. Written as DNA, the CDR3 is TGCAGCGTCCTGGGACAGCTCTCTGGAAACACCATATATTTT. Translated, it gives CSVLGQLSGNTIYF.

The chain couples TRBV27 to TRBJ2-4, with D perhaps being TRBD1 or TRBD2 (5 bases each). Germline lookup yields CDR1 MNHEY and CDR2 SMNVEV (reference sequence). The CDR3 loop spans 16 amino acids. V was shortened by 6 bases and J by 3 bases, with 18 bases between the two germline ends. Here the CDR3 DNA reads TGTGCCAGCAGCCGAGGGGCGGATCGACACAAAAACATTCAGTACTTC. Protein: CASSRGADRHKNIQYF.

There are many counts of this clonotype. This sequence joins TRBV7-2 and TRBJ2-7; D is ambiguous. The CDR3 contains 14 residues. Trimming took 1 base from V and 3 from J, leaving 10 bases between them. Germline CDR1 reads SGHTA; CDR2 reads FQGNSA. The CDR3 spells CASSLVGFGYEQYF. The CDR3 coding sequence is TGTGCCAGCAGCTTAGTAGGTTTTGGCTACGAGCAGTACTTC.

This clonotype was seen repeatedly, ten times or more. This rearrangement joins TRBV6-5 to TRBJ2-7; 7 positions agree with TRBD1. CDR1 and CDR2 (germline): MNHEY, SVGAGI. The ends lost 8 bases at V and 4 bases at J; junction bases unmatched: 8. The CDR3 runs to 13 residues. The CDR3 reads CASSGTVPYEQYF. CDR3 DNA: TGTGCCAGCTCCGGGACAGTTCCTTACGAGCAGTACTTC.

CDR3 nucleotides: TGCGCCAGCAGCTCCCCACGGCCCGCAAATAATGAGCAGTTCTTC. Its translation: CASSSPRPANNEQFF. This sequence joins TRBV5-1 and TRBJ2-1; unclear D gene. The CDR3 sequence is 15 residues long. V gave up 3 bases and J gave up 7 bases, with 17 bases separating them. The germline CDR1 and CDR2 sequences are SGHRS and YFSETQ.

This clonotype has only a few counts. The CDR3 nucleotides are TGTGCCATCAGTGAGCCCACGATAACAGGGAGGAGGACTGAAGCTTTCTTT. Translating gives CAISEPTITGRRTEAFF. V is TRBV10-3 and J is TRBJ1-1, with D possibly matching TRBD1 (6 bases). The CDR3 has 17 residues. Germline V gives CDR1 ENHRY, CDR2 SYGVKD. With 2 bases removed from V and 5 bases from J, the gap between germline ends came to 21 bases.

This clonotype was seen only a few times. The rearrangement links TRBV6-2 or TRBV6-3 to TRBJ1-2; no reliable D call. V dropped 0 bases and J dropped 5 bases, with 13 bases sitting between them. The CDR3 is 15 residues long. Germline CDR1 MNHEY, CDR2 SVGEGT. The CDR3 DNA reads TGTGCCAGCAGTTACTCCGAGTTGTCCGAGTATGGCTACACCTTC. Its protein product is CASSYSELSEYGYTF.

This clonotype was seen only a few times. The rearrangement joins TRBV5-1 to TRBJ1-1, with 8 bases matching TRBD1. The CDR3 sequence is 17 residues long. Germline V gene sequence: CDR1 SGHRS, CDR2 YFSETQ. V trimming: 2 bases; J trimming: 0 bases; junction bases outside the gene matches: 9. The DNA of the CDR3 is TGCGCCAGCAGCTTACGACAGGGGCGGATTTTGAACACTGAAGCTTTCTTT. Protein: CASSLRQGRILNTEAFF.

CDR3 coding DNA: TGCAGTGCTAGCTTGGGGAACGAGCAGTACTTC. Encoded protein: CSASLGNEQYF. This chain joins TRBV20-1 and TRBJ2-7; D gene unclear. The CDR3 has 11 amino acids. The V gene lost 3 bases and the J gene lost 5 bases, with 8 bases spanning the gap. Germline-derived CDR1 and CDR2 are DFQATT and SNEGSKA (reference sequence).

The chain employs TRBV18 and TRBJ1-2, with 8 bases fitting TRBD1. This CDR3 is built from 16 residues. Trimming cost V 5 bases and J 1 base; bases outside gene matches: 9. Germline CDR1 reads KGHSH; CDR2 reads LQKENI. The CDR3 loop is CASSKTTGEDNYGYTF. The CDR3 DNA follows: TGTGCCAGCTCAAAAACGACAGGGGAAGATAACTATGGCTACACCTTC.

This clonotype came up many times. The chain uses TRBV4-1 and TRBJ1-1, with D possibly TRBD1 on 5 matching bases. The CDR3 runs to 12 residues. The V end lost 4 bases, the J end lost 4 bases, and 7 bases lay between the germline ends. Germline CDR1 MGHRA, CDR2 YSYEKL. The CDR3 is CASSRGVTEAFF. The CDR3 DNA follows: TGCGCCAGCAGCCGAGGGGTCACTGAAGCTTTCTTT.

A few counts support this clonotype. The CDR3 DNA reads as TGTGCCAGCTCACTAGACAAGAACTATGGCTACACCTTC. It specifies CASSLDKNYGYTF. V and J are TRBV18 and TRBJ1-2; D remains unclear. Germline-derived CDR1 and CDR2 are KGHSH and LQKENI. This CDR3 has 13 residues. The V end lost 4 bases, the J end lost 2 bases, and 8 bases lay between the germline ends.